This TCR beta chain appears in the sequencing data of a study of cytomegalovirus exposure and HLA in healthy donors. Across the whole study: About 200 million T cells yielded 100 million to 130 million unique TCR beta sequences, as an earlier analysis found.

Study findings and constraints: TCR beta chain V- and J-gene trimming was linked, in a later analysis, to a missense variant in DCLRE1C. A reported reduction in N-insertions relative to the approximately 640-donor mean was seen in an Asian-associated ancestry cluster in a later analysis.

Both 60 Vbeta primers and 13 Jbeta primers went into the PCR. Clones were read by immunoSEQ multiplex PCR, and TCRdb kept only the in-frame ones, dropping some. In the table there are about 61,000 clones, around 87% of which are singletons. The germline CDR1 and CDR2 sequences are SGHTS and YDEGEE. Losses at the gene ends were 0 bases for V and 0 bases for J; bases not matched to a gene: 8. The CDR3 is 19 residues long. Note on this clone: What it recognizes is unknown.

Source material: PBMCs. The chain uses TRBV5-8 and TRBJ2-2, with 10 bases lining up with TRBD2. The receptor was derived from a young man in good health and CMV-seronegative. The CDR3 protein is CASSLALWLAGANTGELFF. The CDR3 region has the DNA TGTGCCAGCAGCTTGGCCCTATGGCTAGCGGGGGCGAACACCGGGGAGCTGTTTTTT. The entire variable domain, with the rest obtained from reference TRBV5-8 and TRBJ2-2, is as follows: EAGVTQSPTHLIKTRGQQATLRCSPISGHTSVYWYQQALGLGLQFLLWYDEGEERNRGNFPPRFSGRQFPNYSSELNVNALELEDSALYLCASSLALWLAGANTGELFFGEGSRLTVL.